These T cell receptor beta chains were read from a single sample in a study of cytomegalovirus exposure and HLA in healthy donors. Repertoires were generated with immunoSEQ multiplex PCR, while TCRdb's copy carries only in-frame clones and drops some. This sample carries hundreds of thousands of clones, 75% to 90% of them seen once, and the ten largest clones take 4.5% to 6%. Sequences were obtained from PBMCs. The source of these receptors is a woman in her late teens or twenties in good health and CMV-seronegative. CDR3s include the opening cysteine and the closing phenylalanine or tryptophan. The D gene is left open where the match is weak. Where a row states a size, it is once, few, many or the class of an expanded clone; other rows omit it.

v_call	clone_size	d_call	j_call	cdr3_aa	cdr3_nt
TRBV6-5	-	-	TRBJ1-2	CASSYQGRETF	TGTGCCAGCAGTTACCAGGGCCGGGAGACCTTC
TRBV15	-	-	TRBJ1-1	CATSRSGPTTQAFF	TGTGCCACCAGCAGATCCGGACCGACCACCCAAGCTTTCTTT
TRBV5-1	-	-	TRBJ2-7	CASSLDQPYFEQYF	TGCGCCAGCAGCTTGGATCAGCCGTATTTCGAGCAGTACTTC
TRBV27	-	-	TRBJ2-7	CASSSGAYEQYF	TGTGCCAGCAGTTCGGGGGCCTACGAGCAGTACTTC
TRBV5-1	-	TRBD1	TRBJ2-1	CASAPPPGQGMYEQFF	TGCGCCAGCGCGCCCCCGCCGGGACAGGGGATGTATGAGCAGTTCTTC
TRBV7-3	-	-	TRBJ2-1	CASSPGLSSYNEQFF	TGTGCCAGCAGCCCCGGACTGAGCTCCTACAATGAGCAGTTCTTC
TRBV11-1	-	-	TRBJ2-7	CASSLVGQAYEQYF	TGTGCCAGCAGCTTAGTGGGCCAGGCCTACGAGCAGTACTTC
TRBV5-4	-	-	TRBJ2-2	CASSLAPTGELFF	TGTGCCAGCAGCTTGGCACCCACCGGGGAGCTGTTTTTT
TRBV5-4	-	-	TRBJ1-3	CASSGGGSGNTIYF	TGTGCCAGCAGCGGTGGGGGGAGTGGAAACACCATATATTTT
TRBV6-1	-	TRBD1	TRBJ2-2	CASSGGDRITGELFF	TGTGCCAGCAGTGGGGGGGACAGGATCACCGGGGAGCTGTTTTTT
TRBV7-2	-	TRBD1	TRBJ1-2	CASSNREDWEGARGYTF	TGTGCCAGCAGCAATAGGGAGGATTGGGAGGGGGCGCGGGGCTACACCTTC
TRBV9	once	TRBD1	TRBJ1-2	CASSKRTGPGYGYTF	TGTGCCAGCAGCAAACGGACAGGGCCGGGCTATGGCTACACCTTC
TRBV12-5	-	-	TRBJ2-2	CASGWGWYTGELFF	TGTGCTAGTGGTTGGGGTTGGTACACCGGGGAGCTGTTTTTT
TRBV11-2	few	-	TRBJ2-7	CASSLYVGRYEQYF	TGTGCCAGCAGCTTATACGTGGGCCGGTACGAGCAGTACTTC
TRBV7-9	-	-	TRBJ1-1	CASSSTWPQNTEAFF	TGTGCCAGCAGCTCCACCTGGCCCCAGAACACTGAAGCTTTCTTT
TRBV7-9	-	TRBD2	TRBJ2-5	CASSLGPREEETQYF	TGTGCCAGCAGCCTGGGGCCACGGGAGGAGGAGACCCAGTACTTC
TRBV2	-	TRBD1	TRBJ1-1	CASRRDREKAFF	TGTGCCAGCAGGCGGGACAGGGAAAAAGCTTTCTTT
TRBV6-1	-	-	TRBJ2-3	CASIRRDASTDTQYF	TGTGCCAGCATAAGACGGGACGCGAGCACAGATACGCAGTATTTT
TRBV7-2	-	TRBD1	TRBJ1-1	CASRFHRDRGGTEAFF	TGTGCCAGCAGATTCCACCGGGACAGGGGGGGGACTGAAGCTTTCTTT
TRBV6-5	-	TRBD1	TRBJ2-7	CASSYKDRAYEQYF	TGTGCCAGCAGTTACAAGGACAGGGCCTACGAGCAGTACTTC
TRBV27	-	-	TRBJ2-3	CASSPTWGRTDTQYF	TGTGCCAGCAGCCCTACATGGGGGCGCACAGATACGCAGTATTTT
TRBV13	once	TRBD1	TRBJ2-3	CASSSRQGGYTDTQYF	TGTGCCAGCAGCTCTAGACAGGGGGGCTACACAGATACGCAGTATTTT
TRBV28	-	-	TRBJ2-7	CASSSVAPYEQYF	TGTGCCAGCAGTTCGGTGGCTCCCTACGAGCAGTACTTC
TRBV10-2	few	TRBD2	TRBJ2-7	CASSERGSPYEQYF	TGCGCCAGCAGTGAACGCGGGAGCCCCTACGAGCAGTACTTC
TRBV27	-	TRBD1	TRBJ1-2	CASSLGITGDGGYTF	TGTGCCAGCAGTTTAGGGATTACAGGGGACGGTGGCTACACCTTC
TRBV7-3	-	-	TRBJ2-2	CASSLTSGAGELFF	TGTGCCAGCAGCTTAACTAGCGGCGCCGGGGAGCTGTTTTTT
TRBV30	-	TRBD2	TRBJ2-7	CAWSPRFAGGAGVQYF	TGTGCCTGGAGTCCCCGTTTTGCGGGAGGAGCGGGCGTGCAGTACTTC
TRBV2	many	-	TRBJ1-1	CARPRDTMVTEAFF	TGTGCCAGGCCAAGGGACACCATGGTCACTGAAGCTTTCTTT
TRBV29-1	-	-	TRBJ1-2	CSVPGTPNKTNYGYTF	TGCAGCGTTCCCGGGACACCGAACAAGACTAACTATGGCTACACCTTC
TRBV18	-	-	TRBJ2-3	CASSPPVSRITDTQYF	TGTGCCAGCTCACCACCGGTCTCGCGGATCACAGATACGCAGTATTTT
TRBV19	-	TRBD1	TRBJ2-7	CASSSLRSRDRGSYEQYF	TGTGCCAGTAGTAGCCTAAGATCCCGGGACAGGGGCTCCTACGAGCAGTACTTC
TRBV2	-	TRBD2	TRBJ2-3	CASSAGGADTQYF	TGTGCCAGCTCTGCGGGAGGGGCAGATACGCAGTATTTT
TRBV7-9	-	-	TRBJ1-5	CASSPGQDSNQPQHF	TGTGCCAGCAGCCCCGGACAAGATAGCAATCAGCCCCAGCATTTT
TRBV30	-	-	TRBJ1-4	CAWSRVTTNEKLFF	TGTGCCTGGAGTCGGGTTACAACTAATGAAAAACTGTTTTTT
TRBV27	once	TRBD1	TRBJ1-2	CASSRSTGQGSTYGYTF	TGTGCCAGCAGCCGTAGCACAGGACAGGGGAGTACCTATGGCTACACCTTC
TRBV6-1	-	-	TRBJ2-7	CASSATLHYEQYF	TGTGCCAGCAGCGCAACCCTTCACTACGAGCAGTACTTC
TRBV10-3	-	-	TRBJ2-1	CAISAYLNEQFF	TGTGCCATCAGTGCCTACCTCAATGAGCAGTTCTTC
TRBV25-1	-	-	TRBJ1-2	CASSEPNYGYTF	TGTGCCAGCAGTGAACCCAACTATGGCTACACCTTC
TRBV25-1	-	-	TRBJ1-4	CASRDSATNEKLFF	TGTGCCAGCAGAGACTCTGCAACTAATGAAAAACTGTTTTTT
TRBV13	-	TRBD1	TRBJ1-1	CASSWTGGTEAFF	TGTGCCAGCAGCTGGACAGGGGGCACTGAAGCTTTCTTT
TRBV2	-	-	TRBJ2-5	CASTLELHPETQYF	TGTGCCAGCACCCTCGAGCTACACCCAGAGACCCAGTACTTC
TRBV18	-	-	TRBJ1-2	CASSPRGGTNYGYTF	TGTGCCAGCTCACCACGTGGCGGTACAAACTATGGCTACACCTTC
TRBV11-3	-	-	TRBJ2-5	CASSLGRGRGQETQYF	TGTGCCAGCAGCTTAGGACGGGGCCGCGGCCAAGAGACCCAGTACTTC
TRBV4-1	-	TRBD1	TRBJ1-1	CASSQDFSARGEAFF	TGCGCCAGCAGCCAAGATTTCAGCGCCAGGGGGGAAGCTTTCTTT
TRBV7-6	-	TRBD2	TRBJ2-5	CASSLGLAVQETQYF	TGTGCCAGCAGCTTAGGACTAGCGGTACAAGAGACCCAGTACTTC